A single sample gave rise to the 23 T cell receptor beta chains below, sequenced in a study of chemoradiotherapy in HPV16-positive cancers. Generated by immunoSEQ multiplex PCR, the TCRdb table keeps only in-frame clones and is missing some. The sample has tens of thousands of clones, roughly 90% seen once. The sample here was blood, taken from a patient who underwent chemoradiotherapy. The source of these receptors is a human donor with HPV-associated anogenital cancer.

This clone was counted once. The rearrangement joins TRBV29-1 to TRBJ2-2; D is uncertain. CDR1 SQVTM and CDR2 ANQGSEA come from the germline V gene. The ends were cut back, 3 bases at V and 8 bases at J, with 13 bases in the middle. The CDR3 has 13 amino acids. The CDR3 bases are TGCAGCGTTGATATGTACCGGACGGGGGAGCTGTTTTTT. Residues: CSVDMYRTGELFF.

The chain recombines TRBV30 with TRBJ1-2; unclear D gene. V shed 5 bases and J shed 6 bases, with 16 bases lying between them. Germline V gives CDR1 GTSNPN, CDR2 SVGIG (reference sequence). The CDR3 covers 13 residues. CDR3 sequence reads: CAWLKHLFDGYTF. The CDR3 nucleotides are TGTGCCTGGTTAAAACACCTTTTCGATGGCTACACCTTC.

The chain uses TRBV7-8 and TRBJ1-5, with unresolved D. The CDR3 is 15 residues long. The V gene's germline CDR1 is SGHVS and CDR2 FQNEAQ. V was cut by 0 bases and J by 1 base, with 7 bases left in between. The CDR3 bases are TGTGCCAGCAGCTTAGCGCCGGTCAGCAATCAGCCCCAGCATTTT. It translates to CASSLAPVSNQPQHF.

The V call is TRBV12-5, the J call TRBJ1-5; unclear D gene. The V and J ends lost 1 base and 3 bases respectively, with 7 bases between them. The germline V gene encodes CDR1 LGHNT and CDR2 FRNRAP. The CDR3 covers 14 residues. The CDR3 protein is CASGLGQPNQPQHF. Written as DNA, the CDR3 is TGTGCTAGTGGTTTGGGGCAGCCCAATCAGCCCCAGCATTTT.

This clone occurred once. The genes are TRBV6-6 and TRBJ1-3; TRBD1 aligns across 7 bases. This CDR3 has 15 residues. With 2 bases clipped from V and 0 bases from J, the junction kept 1 base outside the gene matches. From germline, CDR1 is MNHNY and CDR2 SVGAGI (reference sequence). CDR3 nucleotides: TGTGCCAGCAGTTACGAGGGGGCCTCTGGAAACACCATATATTTT. Encoded protein: CASSYEGASGNTIYF.

The rearrangement joins TRBV5-6 to TRBJ2-1; unclear D gene. The CDR3 length is 17 residues. CDR1 SGHDT and CDR2 YYEEEE come from the germline V gene. The V end was cut by 5 bases, the J end by 1 base, with 19 bases between. The CDR3 nucleotides are TGTGCCAGCAGTTTCGACTCTAACTTTAGGTCCTACAATGAGCAGTTCTTC. It encodes CASSFDSNFRSYNEQFF.

Regarding this clone: Germline and junction disagree at one end, which may indicate a read error. The chain uses TRBV6-1 and TRBJ2-3; 8 bases map to TRBD2. Germline CDR1 reads MNHNS; CDR2 reads SASEGT. This CDR3 has 13 amino acids. As DNA, the CDR3 is TGTGCCAGCAGCGGGGGGGGCACAGGTACGCAGTATTTT. Amino acids: CASSGGGTGTQYF.

The genes are TRBV5-1 and TRBJ2-5; D is possibly TRBD1 (7 bases). This CDR3 has 14 amino acids. Germline V gene sequence: CDR1 SGHRS, CDR2 YFSETQ. V was trimmed by 0 bases and J by 5 bases, leaving 11 bases between them. CDR3 DNA sequence: TGCGCCAGCAGCTTGGAACAGGGGAGGGAGACCCAGTACTTC. Translating gives CASSLEQGRETQYF.

The chain combines TRBV5-1 with TRBJ2-7; perhaps TRBD2 as D (6 bases). From germline, CDR1 is SGHRS and CDR2 YFSETQ. The CDR3 loop spans 13 amino acids. V lost 4 bases and J 3 bases, leaving 11 bases between the germline ends. The CDR3 here is CASSPAGGYEQYF. The CDR3 DNA is TGCGCCAGCAGCCCAGCCGGGGGCTACGAGCAGTACTTC.

The rearrangement uses TRBV5-1 and TRBJ2-5; weak D call: TRBD2 (6 bases). Trimming took off 4 bases at V and 4 bases at J, with 14 bases between the two ends. From germline, CDR1 is SGHRS and CDR2 YFSETQ. The CDR3 is 14 residues long. The CDR3 loop is CASSPRDWRETQYF. Written as DNA, the CDR3 is TGCGCCAGCAGCCCCAGGGACTGGAGAGAGACCCAGTACTTC. The variable domain in full, completed from reference TRBV5-1 and TRBJ2-5, reads KAGVTQTPRYLIKTRGQQVTLSCSPISGHRSVSWYQQTPGQGLQFLFEYFSETQRNKGNFPGRFSGRQFSNSRSEMNVSTLELGDSALYLCASSPRDWRETQYFGPGTRLLVL.

The genes are TRBV11-2 and TRBJ1-1; D unresolved. CDR3 size: 15 residues. Looked up from germline, CDR1 is SGHAT and CDR2 is FQNNGV. V lost 0 bases, J lost 1 base, and 9 bases lay in between. The CDR3 region has the DNA TGTGCCAGCAGCTTAGAAATATGGGGGAACACTGAAGCTTTCTTT. It encodes CASSLEIWGNTEAFF. Combining the CDR3 with reference TRBV11-2 and TRBJ1-1 gives the whole variable domain EAGVAQSPRYKIIEKRQSVAFWCNPISGHATLYWYQQILGQGPKLLIQFQNNGVVDDSQLPKDRFSAERLKGVDSTLKIQPAKLEDSAVYLCASSLEIWGNTEAFFGQGTRLTVV.

This clone showed up just once. The chain is built from TRBV30 and TRBJ2-3; 10 bases agree with TRBD2. Per the germline V gene, CDR1 is GTSNPN and CDR2 is SVGIG (reference sequence). The CDR3 contains 14 residues. Trimming at V came to 3 bases and at J to 6 bases, leaving 6 bases not matched to a gene. CDR3 DNA sequence: TGTGCCTGGAGGGCTAGCGGGGGTTGGGATACGCAGTATTTT. Its translation is CAWRASGGWDTQYF.

The chain has TRBV7-2 and TRBJ2-1, with a tentative D call TRBD1 (5 bases). The CDR3 spans 14 residues. The germline V and J ends were trimmed by 0 bases and 5 bases, with 8 bases remaining between them. Germline V CDR1 and CDR2: SGHTA, FQGNSA. The CDR3 is CASSLAFRDNEQFF. DNA of the CDR3: TGTGCCAGCAGCTTAGCTTTCAGGGACAATGAGCAGTTCTTC.

The J gene is TRBJ1-2, the V gene TRBV4-2; D gene ambiguous. The V gene lost 3 bases and the J gene lost 8 bases, with 19 bases spanning the gap. This CDR3 spans 15 amino acids. Germline loops: CDR1 LGHNA, CDR2 YNFKEQ. The CDR3 DNA sequence: TGTGCCAGCAGCCATCCCCGTGGGAGGGCGAGAGGCTACACCTTC. Its translation: CASSHPRGRARGYTF.

The J gene is TRBJ2-3, the V gene TRBV10-3, with TRBD1 identical over 7 bases. This CDR3 comprises 12 residues. J lost 6 bases, V lost 6 bases, and 3 bases had no gene match. CDR1 is ENHRY and CDR2 is SYGVKD in the germline V gene. CDR3 sequence: CAIRTGKDTQYF. CDR3 bases: TGTGCCATCAGGACAGGGAAGGATACGCAGTATTTT.

This rearrangement joins TRBV9 to TRBJ2-3, with D perhaps TRBD1 or TRBD2 (5 bases each). This CDR3 has 14 residues. V shed 0 bases and J shed 2 bases, with 7 bases lying between them. Germline CDR1 and CDR2: SGDLS and YYNGEE. DNA for the CDR3: TGTGCCAGCAGCGTAGCCGGGACCACAGATACGCAGTATTTT. Amino acid sequence: CASSVAGTTDTQYF.

V and J are TRBV27 and TRBJ2-7; 8 nucleotides match TRBD1. CDR1 is MNHEY and CDR2 is SMNVEV in the germline V gene (reference sequence). Trimming took 2 bases from V and 3 from J; bases not matched to a gene: 0. The CDR3 covers 13 residues. In nucleotides, the CDR3 is TGTGCCAGCAGTTTAGGGACAGGCTACGAGCAGTACTTC. Translated: CASSLGTGYEQYF.

The chain is built from TRBV5-1 and TRBJ2-7; D gene uncertain. Trimming took 5 bases from V and 1 from J, leaving 7 bases between them. The CDR3 has 12 residues. Germline V gene lookup returns CDR1 SGHRS and CDR2 YFSETQ. The CDR3 loop reads CASRTESYEQYF. The CDR3 nucleotides are TGCGCCAGCAGGACCGAATCCTACGAGCAGTACTTC.

V is TRBV5-4 and J is TRBJ1-4, with a possible D match to TRBD1 (5 bases). CDR1 and CDR2 from the germline V gene are SGHNT and YYREEE (reference sequence). V lost 4 bases, J lost 5 bases, and 12 bases lay in between. There are 14 residues in the CDR3. This CDR3 reads CASSMGRTNEKLFF. The DNA for the CDR3 is TGTGCCAGCAGCATGGGACGGACAAATGAAAAACTGTTTTTT.

The gene calls are TRBV10-3 and TRBJ1-5; 7 nucleotides match TRBD1. This CDR3 is built from 13 residues. The germline gives CDR1 ENHRY, CDR2 SYGVKD. The V gene end was trimmed by 7 bases and the J gene end by 2 bases; junction bases not matched to a gene: 2. The CDR3 region has the DNA TGTGCCATCAACGACAGGGGCAATCAGCCCCAGCATTTT. Its translation: CAINDRGNQPQHF.

The rearrangement uses TRBV5-6 and TRBJ2-7, with no clear D. The CDR3 sequence is 13 residues long. The germline V and J ends were trimmed by 0 bases and 6 bases, with 10 bases remaining between them. CDR1 and CDR2 (germline): SGHDT, YYEEEE. This CDR3 reads CASSLEVSLEQYF. CDR3 DNA: TGTGCCAGCAGCTTGGAGGTCAGTCTCGAGCAGTACTTC.

V gene TRBV7-9 combines with J gene TRBJ2-3; D is unresolved. The germline V and J ends were trimmed by 4 bases and 0 bases, with 5 bases remaining between them. The CDR3 runs 13 residues. Per the germline V gene, CDR1 is SEHNR and CDR2 is FQNEAQ (reference sequence). CDR3 sequence reads: CASSYQSTDTQYF. In DNA form, the CDR3 reads TGTGCCAGCAGCTATCAAAGCACAGATACGCAGTATTTT.

This CDR3 reads CASSVGLPGQGSAGNTIYF. Written as DNA, the CDR3 is TGTGCCAGCAGCGTAGGACTCCCGGGACAGGGATCGGCTGGAAACACCATATATTTT. The rearrangement uses TRBV9 and TRBJ1-3, with 9 bases identical to TRBD1. Germline V gene sequence: CDR1 SGDLS, CDR2 YYNGEE. This CDR3 region has 19 residues. With 0 bases clipped from V and 2 bases from J, the junction kept 12 bases outside the gene matches.